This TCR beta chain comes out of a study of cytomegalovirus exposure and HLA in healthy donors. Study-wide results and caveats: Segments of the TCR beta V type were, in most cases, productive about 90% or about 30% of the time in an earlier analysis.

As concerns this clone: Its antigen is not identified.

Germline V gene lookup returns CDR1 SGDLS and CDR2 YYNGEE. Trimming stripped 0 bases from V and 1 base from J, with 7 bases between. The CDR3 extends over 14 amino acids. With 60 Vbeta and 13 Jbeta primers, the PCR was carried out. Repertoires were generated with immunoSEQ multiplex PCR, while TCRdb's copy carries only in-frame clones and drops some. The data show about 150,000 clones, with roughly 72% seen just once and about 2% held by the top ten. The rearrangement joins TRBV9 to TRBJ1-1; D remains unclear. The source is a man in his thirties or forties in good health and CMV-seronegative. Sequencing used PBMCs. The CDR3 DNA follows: TGTGCCAGCAGCGTAGTACGCGGGAACACTGAAGCTTTCTTT. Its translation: CASSVVRGNTEAFF.